These T cell receptor beta chains were read from a single sample in a study of blood T cell repertoires in COVID-19. Data came from immunoSEQ multiplex PCR; TCRdb stores just in-frame clones and leaves some out. The table lists approximately 11,000 clones, about 70% of them singletons, with over 6% in the top ten. The sequencing input was peripheral blood. These receptors originate from a man aged 55 to 70 with COVID-19, enrolled during active disease. Each CDR3 is given with its conserved first and last residue. The order of the fields is D gene, V gene, J gene, clone size, CDR3 DNA, CDR3 protein. A D gene is named only where the DNA matches it firmly. The size entry is marked missing in some rows and otherwise reads once, few, many or a size class.

.	TRBV14	TRBJ1-5	.	TGTGCCAGCAGCCAAGAAGGAGGGACGCCTGACGGGAGCAATCAGCCCCAGCATTTT	CASSQEGGTPDGSNQPQHF
.	TRBV7-9	TRBJ2-6	.	TGTGCCAGCAGCTTAAGGGGATCCTCTGGGGCCAACGTCCTGACTTTC	CASSLRGSSGANVLTF
TRBD2	TRBV29-1	TRBJ2-1	.	TGCAGCGTTGAAGGGGAAACTAGCGGGAATGAGCAGTTCTTC	CSVEGETSGNEQFF
TRBD1	TRBV7-2	TRBJ1-2	few	TGTGCCAGCAGCCATGACAGGGGGCGGAACTATGGCTACACCTTC	CASSHDRGRNYGYTF
TRBD1	TRBV6-6	TRBJ2-2	medium-sized	TGTGCCAGCAGTTACTCCCGGACAGGGGGCCCCGGGGAGCTGTTTTTT	CASSYSRTGGPGELFF
TRBD2	TRBV7-9	TRBJ2-5	.	TGTGCCAGCAGTCTACTGGTTAGGGAGGGAGAGACCCAGTACTTC	CASSLLVREGETQYF
TRBD1	TRBV7-2	TRBJ2-7	.	TGTGCCAGCAGAATCCGGGACAGGCACTACGAGCAGTACTTC	CASRIRDRHYEQYF
TRBD1	TRBV14	TRBJ2-7	.	TGTGCCAGCAGCCGACAGGGGGTAACCTACGAGCAGTACTTC	CASSRQGVTYEQYF
TRBD2	TRBV11-2	TRBJ2-1	.	TGTGCCAGCAGCTTCTCCGCGGGGGACGCCAATGAGCAGTTCTTC	CASSFSAGDANEQFF
.	TRBV7-6	TRBJ1-1	.	TGTGCCAGCAGCTTAGGTCAGGCGGGTAACACTGAAGCTTTCTTT	CASSLGQAGNTEAFF
TRBD1	TRBV27	TRBJ1-5	.	TGTGCCAGCGCCATGACAGGGGAACAGCCCCAGCATTTT	CASAMTGEQPQHF
TRBD1	TRBV19	TRBJ2-2	.	TGTGCCAGTAGTATAGATGGGACAGGGTACACCGGGGAGCTGTTTTTT	CASSIDGTGYTGELFF
.	TRBV5-1	TRBJ1-5	.	TGCGCCAGCAGCTTGGCTTCTCTGGACGGGGAGCCCCAGCATTTT	CASSLASLDGEPQHF
.	TRBV5-1	TRBJ2-7	.	TGCGCCAGCAGCTTCGCGGGCGAGCAGTACTTC	CASSFAGEQYF
TRBD2	TRBV3-1/TRBV3-2	TRBJ2-3	once	TGTGCCAGCAGCCAAGATTTTCCTAGCGGGAGGGCAACAGATACGCAGTATTTT	CASSQDFPSGRATDTQYF
.	TRBV24-1	TRBJ2-1	.	TGTGCCACCAGTGATCCGGCGCGGGGGCAGTTCTTC	CATSDPARGQFF
TRBD2	TRBV2	TRBJ2-2	few	TGTGCCAGCAGGACTAGCGGCACCGGGGAGCTGTTTTTT	CASRTSGTGELFF
.	TRBV10-3	TRBJ1-2	few	TGTGCCACTCAAGATTCTAATGCGGGCTACTATGGCTACACCTTC	CATQDSNAGYYGYTF
.	TRBV25-1	TRBJ1-1	.	TGTGCCAGCGGCAGGGATCGTACTGAAGCTTTCTTT	CASGRDRTEAFF
TRBD1	TRBV30	TRBJ1-6	.	TGTGCCTGGTGGGGGGACAGGGGGAAAAATTCACCCCTCCACTTT	CAWWGDRGKNSPLHF
.	TRBV4-2	TRBJ2-5	.	TGTGCCAGCAGCCAAGAGGCGGGGACCACCGCTGGGGCCCAGTACTTC	CASSQEAGTTAGAQYF
.	TRBV27	TRBJ1-2	few	TGTGCCAGCAGAGACCGGCTACTACGCTACACCTTC	CASRDRLLRYTF
TRBD2	TRBV4-2	TRBJ2-3	.	TGTGCCAGCAGCCAAGATCCGGGGGGAGGGGCAGATACGCAGTATTTT	CASSQDPGGGADTQYF
TRBD1	TRBV6-1	TRBJ1-6	.	TGTGCCAGCAGGGAATTCGACAGGGGAGTTTCACCCCTCCACTTT	CASREFDRGVSPLHF
.	TRBV30	TRBJ1-4	.	TGTGCCTGGACCAACCCCAGGGCAACTAATGAAAAACTGTTTTTT	CAWTNPRATNEKLFF
.	TRBV10-3	TRBJ1-1	few	TGTGCCATCAGTGTACAGGGTAACACTGAAGCTTTCTTT	CAISVQGNTEAFF
.	TRBV19	TRBJ1-4	.	TGTGCCAGTAGTATGCGCGGAAATGAAAAACTGTTTTTT	CASSMRGNEKLFF
.	TRBV5-1	TRBJ1-4	.	TGCGCCAGCAGCGACGCGGGCGGTAATGAAAAACTGTTTTTT	CASSDAGGNEKLFF
.	TRBV3-1/TRBV3-2	TRBJ1-2	once	TGTGCCAGCAGCCAGTGGGGGGAGCACTATGGCTACACCTTC	CASSQWGEHYGYTF
TRBD1	TRBV2	TRBJ1-5	.	TGTGCCAGCAGGGAGGGACAGGTGCATCAGCCCCAGCATTTT	CASREGQVHQPQHF
.	TRBV5-6	TRBJ2-2	.	TGTGCCAGCAGCTTGGCCGTTAGCGGTAACACCGGGGAGCTGTTTTTT	CASSLAVSGNTGELFF
.	TRBV28	TRBJ1-5	.	TGTGCCAGCAGTTTGCTACCAGGGGATCAGCCCCAGCATTTT	CASSLLPGDQPQHF
TRBD2	TRBV19	TRBJ2-1	.	TGTGCCAGTAGCCCTCTCCGGGGACTAGCGGGGGGGAGCTCCTACAATGAGCAGTTCTTC	CASSPLRGLAGGSSYNEQFF
TRBD1	TRBV6-4	TRBJ1-1	.	TGTGCCAGCAGTCCCGACCTTACAGGGGGGCAAGCTTTCTTT	CASSPDLTGGQAFF
TRBD1	TRBV5-1	TRBJ2-1	.	TGCGCCAGCAGCTTGTCCCCCCAGGACAGGGGCAGCGATGAGCAGTTCTTC	CASSLSPQDRGSDEQFF
.	TRBV5-1	TRBJ1-1	.	TGCGCCAGCAGCTTTACGGGAGACACTGAAGCTTTCTTT	CASSFTGDTEAFF
.	TRBV14	TRBJ2-1	.	TGTGCCAGCAGCCAAGATCGCAGGTACCGCTACAATGAGCAGTTCTTC	CASSQDRRYRYNEQFF
TRBD1	TRBV7-8	TRBJ2-3	.	TGTGCCAGCAGCTTAGTTTCAGGGGGTTTGGGTACAGATACGCAGTATTTT	CASSLVSGGLGTDTQYF
TRBD1	TRBV5-6	TRBJ1-2	once	TGTGCCAGCAGCCCTGGGGGCGGGACAGCACATTATGGCTACACCTTC	CASSPGGGTAHYGYTF
TRBD1	TRBV29-1	TRBJ1-1	.	TGCAGCGTGGACAGGGGGAACACTGAAGCTTTCTTT	CSVDRGNTEAFF
TRBD1	TRBV15	TRBJ1-5	.	TGTGCCACCAGCAGGCCCTGGACAGGCCCCCATCAGCCCCAGCATTTT	CATSRPWTGPHQPQHF
.	TRBV6-5	TRBJ1-4	.	TGTGCCAGCAGCGACAGGGAAAAACTGTTTTTT	CASSDREKLFF
.	TRBV7-8	TRBJ1-5	.	TGTGCCAGCAGCCCAGACACGTATAGCAATCAGCCCCAGCATTTT	CASSPDTYSNQPQHF
.	TRBV3-1/TRBV3-2	TRBJ2-3	.	TGTGCCAGCAGCCATGCGGTACTAGATACGCAGTATTTT	CASSHAVLDTQYF
.	TRBV7-2	TRBJ2-1	.	TGTGCCAGCAGCTTAGCGCGTATGAATGAGCAGTTCTTC	CASSLARMNEQFF
TRBD1	TRBV11-2	TRBJ1-5	.	TGTGCCAGCAGCTCACGGACAGGGAACAATCAGCCCCAGCATTTT	CASSSRTGNNQPQHF
TRBD1	TRBV7-9	TRBJ2-5	.	TGTGCCAGCAGCTTCCGGGACAGGGAGACCCAGTACTTC	CASSFRDRETQYF
.	TRBV2	TRBJ1-2	few	TGTGCCAGCAGTATGGGGGGTAATAACTATGGCTACACCTTC	CASSMGGNNYGYTF
.	TRBV5-1	TRBJ2-2	.	TGCGCCAGCAGCCCTGGACACGCGAACACCGGGGAGCTGTTTTTT	CASSPGHANTGELFF
.	TRBV7-2	TRBJ2-2	medium-sized	TGTGCCAGCAGCTTTGCCAGTTACACCGGGGAGCTGTTTTTT	CASSFASYTGELFF
.	TRBV9	TRBJ1-3	.	TGTGCCAGCAGTGCCGACACCCTCTCTGGAAACACCATATATTTT	CASSADTLSGNTIYF
.	TRBV5-1	TRBJ1-6	.	TGCGCCAGCAGACTCACTAAGCCCAATAATTCACCCCTCCACTTT	CASRLTKPNNSPLHF
.	TRBV3-1/TRBV3-2	TRBJ2-2	.	TGTGCCAGCACCTGGGGGCGCGTCGGGGAGCTGTTTTTT	CASTWGRVGELFF